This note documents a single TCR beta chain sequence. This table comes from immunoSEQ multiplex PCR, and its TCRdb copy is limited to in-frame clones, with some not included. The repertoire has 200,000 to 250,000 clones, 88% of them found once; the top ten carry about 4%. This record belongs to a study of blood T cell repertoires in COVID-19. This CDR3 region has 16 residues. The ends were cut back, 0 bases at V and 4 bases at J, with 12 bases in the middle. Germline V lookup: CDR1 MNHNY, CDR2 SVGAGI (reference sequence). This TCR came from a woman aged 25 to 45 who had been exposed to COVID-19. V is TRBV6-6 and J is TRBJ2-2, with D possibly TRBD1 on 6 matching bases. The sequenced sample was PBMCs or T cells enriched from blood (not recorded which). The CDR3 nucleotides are TGTGCCAGCAGTTACTCGGTGGGGGCGAGCACCGGGGAGCTGTTTTTT. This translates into CASSYSVGASTGELFF.